This record looks at one T cell receptor (beta chain) sequence and its context. Here immunoSEQ multiplex PCR was the method, and the copy in TCRdb shows in-frame clones only, minus some. The sample carries about 44,000 clones, 88% recorded once. These data come from a study of blood T cell repertoires in COVID-19. Sequenced: peripheral blood. This TCR was sampled from a woman between 40 and 55 years old with acute or convalescent COVID-19.

CDR3 bases: TGTGCCAGCACCATACCCCAACCGGGGGGGCAAAGCTCCTACAATGAGCAGTTCTTC. It encodes CASTIPQPGGQSSYNEQFF. This chain joins TRBV7-3 and TRBJ2-1, with 8 bases lining up with TRBD2. The ends lost 7 bases at V and 0 bases at J; junction bases unmatched: 17. Germline V gives CDR1 SGHTA, CDR2 FQGTGA. The CDR3 spans 19 residues.